This T cell receptor beta chain was sequenced during a study of CD8 T cells in Susac syndrome. RNA was extracted with the RNeasy kit, and a quantity of roughly 0.45 to 1 ug was reverse transcribed using random hexamers. Via MiXCR, TCRdb re-called the immunoSEQ multiplex PCR reads, giving one row per CDR3 protein. Here the sample spans around 150,000 distinct CDR3 sequences, 85% to 95% being singletons. A note on this clonotype: Its antigen remains unknown.

Sequencing of TCR beta drew on CD8+ and CD4+ T cells from blood. V was pared by 4 bases and J by 0 bases, with 7 bases between. CDR1 is SGHTA, CDR2 FQGNSA, per germline. This CDR3 has 15 residues. Regarding the study as a whole: The authors acknowledged that the study's TCR sequencing and HLA analysis involved relatively few individuals. Clonal expansion was not observed in the Susac syndrome CD4+ T cell repertoires.

The V call is TRBV7-2, the J call TRBJ2-6, with D unclear. This sequence was found in a human donor with Susac syndrome. Source material: CD4+ T cells from PBMCs. The CDR3 region is CASSSPNSGANVLTF. In DNA, the CDR3 is TGTGCCAGCAGCTCCCCGAACTCTGGGGCCAACGTCCTGACTTTC.